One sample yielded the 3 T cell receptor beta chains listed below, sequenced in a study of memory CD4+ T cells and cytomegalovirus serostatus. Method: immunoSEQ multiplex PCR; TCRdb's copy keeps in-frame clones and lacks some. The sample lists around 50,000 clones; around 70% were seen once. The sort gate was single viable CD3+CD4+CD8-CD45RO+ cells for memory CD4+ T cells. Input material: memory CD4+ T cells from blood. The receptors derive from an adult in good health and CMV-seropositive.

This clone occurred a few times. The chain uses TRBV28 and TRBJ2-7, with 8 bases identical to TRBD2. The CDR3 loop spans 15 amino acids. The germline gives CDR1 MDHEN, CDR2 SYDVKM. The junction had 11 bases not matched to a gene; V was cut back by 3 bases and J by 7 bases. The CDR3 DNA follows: TGTGCCAGCAGTTTCTCAGCGGGGGACCTCTGGGAGCAGTACTTC. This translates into CASSFSAGDLWEQYF.

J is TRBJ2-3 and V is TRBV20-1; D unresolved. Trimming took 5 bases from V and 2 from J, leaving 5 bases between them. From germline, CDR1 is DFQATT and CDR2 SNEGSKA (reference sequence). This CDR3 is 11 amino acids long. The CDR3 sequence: CSAETTDTQYF. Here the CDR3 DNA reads TGCAGTGCTGAAACCACAGATACGCAGTATTTT.

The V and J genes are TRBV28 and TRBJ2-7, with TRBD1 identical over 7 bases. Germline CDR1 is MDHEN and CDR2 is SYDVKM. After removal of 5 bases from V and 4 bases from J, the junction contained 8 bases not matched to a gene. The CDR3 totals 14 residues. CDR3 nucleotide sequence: TGTGCCAGCAGTAGCGCCGGGACAGTTTACGAGCAGTACTTC. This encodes CASSSAGTVYEQYF.